Listed below are T cell receptor beta chains from one sample, sequenced in a study of blood T cell repertoires in COVID-19. Method: immunoSEQ multiplex PCR; TCRdb's copy keeps in-frame clones and lacks some. The table lists about 200,000 clones, 86% of them singletons, with 3.8% in the top ten. Sequencing was done on a sample of PBMCs or T cells enriched from blood (not recorded which). The receptor source for this set is a woman between 40 and 50 years old with acute COVID-19. Both conserved end residues are part of each CDR3. The D gene is left open where the match is weak. A row's size may be missing; if present it is once, few, many or a size class.

-	-	TRBJ1-1	TRBV10-2	TGCGCCAGCAGGCTCTCAGTCGAACGCACTGAAGCTTTCTTT	CASRLSVERTEAFF
TRBD1	-	TRBJ1-5	TRBV7-2	TGTGCCAGCAGTCGATTACAGGGGACAGATCAGCCCCAGCATTTT	CASSRLQGTDQPQHF
-	-	TRBJ2-5	TRBV19	TGTGCCAGTAGTACCTCGGACAGCCAAGAGACCCAGTACTTC	CASSTSDSQETQYF
-	-	TRBJ2-5	TRBV5-1	TGCGCCAGCAGCCAACCCAGCAGGCAAGAGACCCAGTACTTC	CASSQPSRQETQYF
TRBD1	-	TRBJ2-3	TRBV10-3	TGTGCCACCCGCCCGCACATAGACAGGGGGCTGACAGATACGCAGTATTTT	CATRPHIDRGLTDTQYF
-	-	TRBJ2-1	TRBV24-1	TGTGCCACCAGTGATAGAGCCTCTCGGGTAAATGAGCAGTTCTTC	CATSDRASRVNEQFF
-	-	TRBJ2-7	TRBV28	TGTGCCAGCAGTGCCGGGTCCTACGAGCAGTACTTC	CASSAGSYEQYF
TRBD2	-	TRBJ2-3	TRBV24-1	TGTGCCACCAGTGATGGGACTAGCGGGATAACTAATACGCAGTATTTT	CATSDGTSGITNTQYF
-	-	TRBJ1-5	TRBV28	TGTGCCAGCAGGGGAGGGTCCGAGAGCAATCAGCCCCAGCATTTT	CASRGGSESNQPQHF
-	-	TRBJ2-5	TRBV28	TGTGCCAGCAGTGCGGGCCTGGGGACCCAGTACTTC	CASSAGLGTQYF
-	-	TRBJ2-7	TRBV27	TGTGCCAGCAAAGGGACTTCTACCTACGAGCAGTACTTC	CASKGTSTYEQYF
TRBD1	-	TRBJ1-5	TRBV19	TGTGCCAGTAGTATTACAGGGGGATTGGGACAGCCCCAGCATTTT	CASSITGGLGQPQHF
-	-	TRBJ2-3	TRBV3-1/TRBV3-2	TGTGCCAGCAGCCATGCGTTGAGGGCGGTGGGCACAGATACGCAGTATTTT	CASSHALRAVGTDTQYF
-	-	TRBJ2-3	TRBV11-3	TGTGCCAGCAGCTCCCGGACAGCTAGCACAGATACGCAGTATTTT	CASSSRTASTDTQYF
TRBD2	-	TRBJ2-7	TRBV15	TGTGCCACCAGCAGAGGGACTAGCGGGAGATCCTACGAGCAGTACTTC	CATSRGTSGRSYEQYF
TRBD1	few	TRBJ1-1	TRBV7-8	TGTGCCAGCAGCTTAGAGGGGGCAACTGAAGCTTTCTTT	CASSLEGATEAFF
-	-	TRBJ2-7	TRBV14	TGTGCCAGCAGCCTAGGAGGCTCCCTCTCCTACGAGCAGTACTTC	CASSLGGSLSYEQYF
-	-	TRBJ1-3	TRBV19	TGTGCCAGTAGTGCCTACGAAAGTGGAAACACCATATATTTT	CASSAYESGNTIYF
-	-	TRBJ2-7	TRBV7-9	TGTGCCAGCAGCCCCACTACATTGAACGAGCAGTACTTC	CASSPTTLNEQYF
-	-	TRBJ2-2	TRBV7-5	TGTGTCAGGAGGGTGGGGGCGCGGGTTAATCCCGGGGAGCTGTTTTTT	CVRRVGARVNPGELFF
TRBD1	-	TRBJ1-2	TRBV27	TGTGCCAGCAGTTTAGGACAGGGGAGGGCTGGCTACACCTTC	CASSLGQGRAGYTF
-	-	TRBJ1-1	TRBV2	TGTGCCAGCAGGGGCCACGGGCGGGCGGAAGCTTTCTTT	CASRGHGRAEAFF
-	once	TRBJ2-2	TRBV5-1	TGCGCCAGCAGGCCGGACACCGGGGAGCTGTTTTTT	CASRPDTGELFF
-	few	TRBJ2-5	TRBV11-3	TGTGCCAGCAGCTTACAGGGCGAGACCCAGTACTTC	CASSLQGETQYF
TRBD1	-	TRBJ2-6	TRBV19	TGTGCCAGCAAGGACACCCGGGACAGAGCCTCTGGGGCCAACGTCCTGACTTTC	CASKDTRDRASGANVLTF
-	-	TRBJ1-3	TRBV12-3/TRBV12-4	TGTGCCATAGGACAGACTGGAAACACCATATATTTT	CAIGQTGNTIYF
-	-	TRBJ1-1	TRBV30	TGTGCCTGGAGTCTCGCCGGGTACACTGAAGCTTTCTTT	CAWSLAGYTEAFF
-	-	TRBJ2-1	TRBV7-8	TGTGCCAGCAGCGCCGGGAGAGCCAATGAGCAGTTCTTC	CASSAGRANEQFF
-	once	TRBJ2-7	TRBV5-6	TGTGCCAGCAGCTTGGGTCGGACAGTAGCCTACGAGCAGTACTTC	CASSLGRTVAYEQYF
TRBD1	-	TRBJ2-7	TRBV28	TGTGCCAGCAGTAGAGGGACAGGGGGCTACGAGCAGTACTTC	CASSRGTGGYEQYF
TRBD2	-	TRBJ2-7	TRBV5-1	TGCGCCAGCAGCCCCTCCGGGACTAGCTCCTACGAGCAGTACTTC	CASSPSGTSSYEQYF
-	-	TRBJ1-5	TRBV28	TGTGCCTCAGCCCGTGGCAGGTATCAGCCCCAGCATTTT	CASARGRYQPQHF
TRBD1	once	TRBJ2-7	TRBV19	TGTGCCAGTAGTAATAAACACAGGGGGTGGACCGACTACGAGCAGTACTTC	CASSNKHRGWTDYEQYF
-	-	TRBJ2-1	TRBV4-2	TGTGCCAGCAGCCAAGATCGAGCAGGGGCCAGTTACAATGAGCAGTTCTTC	CASSQDRAGASYNEQFF
-	-	TRBJ2-5	TRBV28	TGTGCCAGCAGTTTAATAGCAAGGGAGACCCAGTACTTC	CASSLIARETQYF